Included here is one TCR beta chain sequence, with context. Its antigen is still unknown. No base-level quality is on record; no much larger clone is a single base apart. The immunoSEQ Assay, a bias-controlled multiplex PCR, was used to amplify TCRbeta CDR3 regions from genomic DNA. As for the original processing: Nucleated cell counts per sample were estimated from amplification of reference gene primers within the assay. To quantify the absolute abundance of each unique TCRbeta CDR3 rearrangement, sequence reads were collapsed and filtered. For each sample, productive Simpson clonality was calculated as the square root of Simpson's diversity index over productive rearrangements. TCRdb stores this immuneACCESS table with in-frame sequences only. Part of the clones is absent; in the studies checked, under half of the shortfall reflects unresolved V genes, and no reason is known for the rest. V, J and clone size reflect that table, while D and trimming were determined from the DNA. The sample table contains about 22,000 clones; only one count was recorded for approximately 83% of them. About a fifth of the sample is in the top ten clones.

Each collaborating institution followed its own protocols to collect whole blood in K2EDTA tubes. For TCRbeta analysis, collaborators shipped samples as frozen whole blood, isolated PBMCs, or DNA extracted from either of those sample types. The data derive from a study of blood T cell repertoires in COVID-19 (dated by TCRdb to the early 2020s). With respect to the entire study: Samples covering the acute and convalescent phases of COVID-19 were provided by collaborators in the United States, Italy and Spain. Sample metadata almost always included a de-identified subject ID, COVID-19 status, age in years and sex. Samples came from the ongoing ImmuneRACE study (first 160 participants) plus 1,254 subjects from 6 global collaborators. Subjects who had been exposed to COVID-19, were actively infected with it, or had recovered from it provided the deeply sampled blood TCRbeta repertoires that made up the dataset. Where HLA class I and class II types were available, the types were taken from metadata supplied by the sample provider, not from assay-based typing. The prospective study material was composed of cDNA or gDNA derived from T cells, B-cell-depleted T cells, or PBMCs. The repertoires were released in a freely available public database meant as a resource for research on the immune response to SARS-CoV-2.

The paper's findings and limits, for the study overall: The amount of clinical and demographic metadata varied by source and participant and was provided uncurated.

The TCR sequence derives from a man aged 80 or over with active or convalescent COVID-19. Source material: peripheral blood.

The nucleotide sequence is TGCGCCAGCAGCTTGGAACAGGGTGGGCACACTGAAGCTTTCTTT. Its protein reads: CASSLEQGGHTEAFF. The chain is made from TRBV5-1 and TRBJ1-1, and perhaps TRBD1 as D gene, on 6 matching bases. The CDR3 spans 15 residues, from the cysteine through the phenylalanine. Only the CDR3 part of the read is kept: 45 bases, read in frame from the first base. Sequences SGHRS (CDR1) and YFSETQ (CDR2) are obtained from the germline V gene. Between the V and J ends, shortened by 0 bases and 3 bases respectively, the junction contains 12 bases.